One and the same sample provided the 12 T cell receptor beta chains below, sequenced in a study of blood T cell repertoires in COVID-19. The table came from immunoSEQ multiplex PCR; TCRdb's copy has only in-frame clones and leaves some out. The table records around 120,000 clones, approximately 82% of them present only once. Sequenced material: peripheral blood. The receptors were sampled from an elderly man with active or convalescent COVID-19.

The chain recombines TRBV7-8 with TRBJ1-5; D call uncertain. Per germline, CDR1 SGHVS and CDR2 FQNEAQ. The CDR3 is made up of 15 amino acids. V lost 1 base, J lost 0 bases, and 7 bases lay in between. The CDR3 loop reads CASSLVADSNQPQHF. The CDR3, as DNA: TGTGCCAGCAGCTTAGTAGCGGATAGCAATCAGCCCCAGCATTTT.

V gene TRBV28 combines with J gene TRBJ1-5, with 8 bases identical to TRBD1. Losses at the gene ends were 5 bases for V and 5 bases for J; bases not matched to a gene: 8. Per the germline V gene, CDR1 is MDHEN and CDR2 is SYDVKM. This CDR3 comprises 15 residues. The CDR3 sequence: CASSGGQGAYQPQHF. The CDR3 DNA reads TGTGCCAGCAGTGGCGGGCAGGGGGCCTATCAGCCCCAGCATTTT.

The chain uses TRBV30 and TRBJ1-1; no firm D call. This CDR3 comprises 11 residues. Trimming removed 5 bases at V and 6 bases at J, with 10 bases between. Germline V gene data show CDR1 as GTSNPN and CDR2 as SVGIG (reference sequence). The CDR3 nucleotides read TGTGCCTGGGGGGAAAGCGCTGAAGCTTTCTTT. Translating gives CAWGESAEAFF.

The genes are TRBV6-5 and TRBJ1-4; 8 nucleotides line up with TRBD1. Germline V lookup: CDR1 MNHEY, CDR2 SVGAGI. Trimming at V came to 8 bases and at J to 13 bases, leaving 6 bases not matched to a gene. The length of the CDR3 is 11 residues. The CDR3: CASSSGQGLFF. In DNA, the CDR3 is TGTGCCAGCTCTTCCGGACAGGGACTGTTTTTT.

The rearrangement links TRBV27 to TRBJ1-1; unclear D gene. V lost 4 bases, J lost 1 base, and 19 bases lay in between. The CDR3 spans 17 residues. CDR1 is MNHEY and CDR2 is SMNVEV in the germline V gene (reference sequence). The DNA of the CDR3 is TGTGCCAGCAGTTCTCCGCCCCCCGGGGTGGCGAACACTGAAGCTTTCTTT. This translates into CASSSPPPGVANTEAFF.

This clone occurred once. The rearrangement uses TRBV3-1 (or the pseudogene TRBV3-2) and TRBJ1-2, with 12 bases identical to TRBD1. Per germline, CDR1 LGHDT and CDR2 YNNKEL (reference sequence). This CDR3 comprises 14 residues. The junction had 4 bases not matched to a gene; V was cut back by 4 bases and J by 7 bases. The chain's CDR3 is CASSLRDRGPGYTF. CDR3 in DNA: TGTGCCAGCAGCCTCCGGGACAGGGGGCCTGGCTACACCTTC.

The chain uses TRBV2 and TRBJ2-2, with D uncertain. V lost 3 bases and J 6 bases, leaving 8 bases between the germline ends. This CDR3 is built from 13 residues. The V gene's germline CDR1 is SNHLY and CDR2 FYNNEI. The DNA of the CDR3 is TGTGCCAGCAGTGATTTGCAGGCCGGGGAGCTGTTTTTT. This codes for CASSDLQAGELFF.

The chain combines TRBV28 with TRBJ2-1, with D possibly TRBD2 on 6 matching bases. CDR3 size: 11 residues. Germline V gene data show CDR1 as MDHEN and CDR2 as SYDVKM. V shed 3 bases and J shed 10 bases, with 7 bases lying between them. The CDR3: CASSFGGEQFF. The CDR3 DNA follows: TGTGCCAGCAGTTTTGGGGGGGAGCAGTTCTTC.

CDR3 sequence (DNA): TGTGCCAGCAGTTTACTTGGCCAGAATGAGCAGTTCTTC. Translating it yields CASSLLGQNEQFF. This chain joins TRBV12-3 or TRBV12-4 and TRBJ2-1; D not certain. The germline V and J ends were trimmed by 2 bases and 7 bases, with 9 bases remaining between them. The CDR3 covers 13 residues.

The chain recombines TRBV4-1 with TRBJ2-7; perhaps TRBD2 as D (6 bases). The CDR3 is made up of 14 amino acids. Germline loops: CDR1 MGHRA, CDR2 YSYEKL. V was clipped by 1 base and J by 4 bases, with 11 bases between them. The CDR3 coding sequence is TGCGCCAGCAGCCAAGTGGAGGGTAGGTACGAGCAGTACTTC. Residues: CASSQVEGRYEQYF.

This chain links TRBV27 with TRBJ2-7, with 11 bases fitting TRBD1. V dropped 5 bases and J dropped 2; count of bases not matched to a gene: 5. This CDR3 region has 15 residues. Germline V CDR1 and CDR2: MNHEY, SMNVEV (reference sequence). The CDR3 spells CASSLGQGAPYEQYF. CDR3 nucleotides: TGTGCCAGCAGTCTCGGACAGGGGGCCCCCTACGAGCAGTACTTC.

A word on this clone: Different DNA sequences within this sample yield the same CDR3. J is TRBJ2-7 and V is TRBV12-3 or TRBV12-4, with 7 bases fitting TRBD1. CDR3 length: 13 amino acids. The junction had 3 bases not matched to a gene; V was cut back by 6 bases and J by 1 base. CDR3 sequence: CASSPGGSYEQYF. DNA for the CDR3: TGTGCCAGCAGCCCAGGGGGATCCTACGAGCAGTACTTC.